This TCR beta chain was captured in a study of T cells after yellow fever vaccination. TCRdb re-analysed the 5' RACE reads in MiXCR, keeping a single row per CDR3 protein. The sample records 500,000 to 650,000 distinct CDR3 sequences, 9% to 15% being singletons. Germline V gives CDR1 SGHRS, CDR2 YFSETQ. The CDR3 has 14 residues. The V and J ends lost 4 bases and 9 bases respectively, with 19 bases between them. This TCR was sampled from a man younger than 45 who received the YFV17D yellow fever vaccine. The sequences come from PBMCs, collected on the day of the yellow fever booster vaccination. The chain uses TRBV5-1 and TRBJ2-5; perhaps TRBD2 as D (6 bases). As DNA, the CDR3 is TGCGCCAGCAGCCTGGGCGGGGACGATGATGCCCAGTACTTC. It specifies CASSLGGDDDAQYF.